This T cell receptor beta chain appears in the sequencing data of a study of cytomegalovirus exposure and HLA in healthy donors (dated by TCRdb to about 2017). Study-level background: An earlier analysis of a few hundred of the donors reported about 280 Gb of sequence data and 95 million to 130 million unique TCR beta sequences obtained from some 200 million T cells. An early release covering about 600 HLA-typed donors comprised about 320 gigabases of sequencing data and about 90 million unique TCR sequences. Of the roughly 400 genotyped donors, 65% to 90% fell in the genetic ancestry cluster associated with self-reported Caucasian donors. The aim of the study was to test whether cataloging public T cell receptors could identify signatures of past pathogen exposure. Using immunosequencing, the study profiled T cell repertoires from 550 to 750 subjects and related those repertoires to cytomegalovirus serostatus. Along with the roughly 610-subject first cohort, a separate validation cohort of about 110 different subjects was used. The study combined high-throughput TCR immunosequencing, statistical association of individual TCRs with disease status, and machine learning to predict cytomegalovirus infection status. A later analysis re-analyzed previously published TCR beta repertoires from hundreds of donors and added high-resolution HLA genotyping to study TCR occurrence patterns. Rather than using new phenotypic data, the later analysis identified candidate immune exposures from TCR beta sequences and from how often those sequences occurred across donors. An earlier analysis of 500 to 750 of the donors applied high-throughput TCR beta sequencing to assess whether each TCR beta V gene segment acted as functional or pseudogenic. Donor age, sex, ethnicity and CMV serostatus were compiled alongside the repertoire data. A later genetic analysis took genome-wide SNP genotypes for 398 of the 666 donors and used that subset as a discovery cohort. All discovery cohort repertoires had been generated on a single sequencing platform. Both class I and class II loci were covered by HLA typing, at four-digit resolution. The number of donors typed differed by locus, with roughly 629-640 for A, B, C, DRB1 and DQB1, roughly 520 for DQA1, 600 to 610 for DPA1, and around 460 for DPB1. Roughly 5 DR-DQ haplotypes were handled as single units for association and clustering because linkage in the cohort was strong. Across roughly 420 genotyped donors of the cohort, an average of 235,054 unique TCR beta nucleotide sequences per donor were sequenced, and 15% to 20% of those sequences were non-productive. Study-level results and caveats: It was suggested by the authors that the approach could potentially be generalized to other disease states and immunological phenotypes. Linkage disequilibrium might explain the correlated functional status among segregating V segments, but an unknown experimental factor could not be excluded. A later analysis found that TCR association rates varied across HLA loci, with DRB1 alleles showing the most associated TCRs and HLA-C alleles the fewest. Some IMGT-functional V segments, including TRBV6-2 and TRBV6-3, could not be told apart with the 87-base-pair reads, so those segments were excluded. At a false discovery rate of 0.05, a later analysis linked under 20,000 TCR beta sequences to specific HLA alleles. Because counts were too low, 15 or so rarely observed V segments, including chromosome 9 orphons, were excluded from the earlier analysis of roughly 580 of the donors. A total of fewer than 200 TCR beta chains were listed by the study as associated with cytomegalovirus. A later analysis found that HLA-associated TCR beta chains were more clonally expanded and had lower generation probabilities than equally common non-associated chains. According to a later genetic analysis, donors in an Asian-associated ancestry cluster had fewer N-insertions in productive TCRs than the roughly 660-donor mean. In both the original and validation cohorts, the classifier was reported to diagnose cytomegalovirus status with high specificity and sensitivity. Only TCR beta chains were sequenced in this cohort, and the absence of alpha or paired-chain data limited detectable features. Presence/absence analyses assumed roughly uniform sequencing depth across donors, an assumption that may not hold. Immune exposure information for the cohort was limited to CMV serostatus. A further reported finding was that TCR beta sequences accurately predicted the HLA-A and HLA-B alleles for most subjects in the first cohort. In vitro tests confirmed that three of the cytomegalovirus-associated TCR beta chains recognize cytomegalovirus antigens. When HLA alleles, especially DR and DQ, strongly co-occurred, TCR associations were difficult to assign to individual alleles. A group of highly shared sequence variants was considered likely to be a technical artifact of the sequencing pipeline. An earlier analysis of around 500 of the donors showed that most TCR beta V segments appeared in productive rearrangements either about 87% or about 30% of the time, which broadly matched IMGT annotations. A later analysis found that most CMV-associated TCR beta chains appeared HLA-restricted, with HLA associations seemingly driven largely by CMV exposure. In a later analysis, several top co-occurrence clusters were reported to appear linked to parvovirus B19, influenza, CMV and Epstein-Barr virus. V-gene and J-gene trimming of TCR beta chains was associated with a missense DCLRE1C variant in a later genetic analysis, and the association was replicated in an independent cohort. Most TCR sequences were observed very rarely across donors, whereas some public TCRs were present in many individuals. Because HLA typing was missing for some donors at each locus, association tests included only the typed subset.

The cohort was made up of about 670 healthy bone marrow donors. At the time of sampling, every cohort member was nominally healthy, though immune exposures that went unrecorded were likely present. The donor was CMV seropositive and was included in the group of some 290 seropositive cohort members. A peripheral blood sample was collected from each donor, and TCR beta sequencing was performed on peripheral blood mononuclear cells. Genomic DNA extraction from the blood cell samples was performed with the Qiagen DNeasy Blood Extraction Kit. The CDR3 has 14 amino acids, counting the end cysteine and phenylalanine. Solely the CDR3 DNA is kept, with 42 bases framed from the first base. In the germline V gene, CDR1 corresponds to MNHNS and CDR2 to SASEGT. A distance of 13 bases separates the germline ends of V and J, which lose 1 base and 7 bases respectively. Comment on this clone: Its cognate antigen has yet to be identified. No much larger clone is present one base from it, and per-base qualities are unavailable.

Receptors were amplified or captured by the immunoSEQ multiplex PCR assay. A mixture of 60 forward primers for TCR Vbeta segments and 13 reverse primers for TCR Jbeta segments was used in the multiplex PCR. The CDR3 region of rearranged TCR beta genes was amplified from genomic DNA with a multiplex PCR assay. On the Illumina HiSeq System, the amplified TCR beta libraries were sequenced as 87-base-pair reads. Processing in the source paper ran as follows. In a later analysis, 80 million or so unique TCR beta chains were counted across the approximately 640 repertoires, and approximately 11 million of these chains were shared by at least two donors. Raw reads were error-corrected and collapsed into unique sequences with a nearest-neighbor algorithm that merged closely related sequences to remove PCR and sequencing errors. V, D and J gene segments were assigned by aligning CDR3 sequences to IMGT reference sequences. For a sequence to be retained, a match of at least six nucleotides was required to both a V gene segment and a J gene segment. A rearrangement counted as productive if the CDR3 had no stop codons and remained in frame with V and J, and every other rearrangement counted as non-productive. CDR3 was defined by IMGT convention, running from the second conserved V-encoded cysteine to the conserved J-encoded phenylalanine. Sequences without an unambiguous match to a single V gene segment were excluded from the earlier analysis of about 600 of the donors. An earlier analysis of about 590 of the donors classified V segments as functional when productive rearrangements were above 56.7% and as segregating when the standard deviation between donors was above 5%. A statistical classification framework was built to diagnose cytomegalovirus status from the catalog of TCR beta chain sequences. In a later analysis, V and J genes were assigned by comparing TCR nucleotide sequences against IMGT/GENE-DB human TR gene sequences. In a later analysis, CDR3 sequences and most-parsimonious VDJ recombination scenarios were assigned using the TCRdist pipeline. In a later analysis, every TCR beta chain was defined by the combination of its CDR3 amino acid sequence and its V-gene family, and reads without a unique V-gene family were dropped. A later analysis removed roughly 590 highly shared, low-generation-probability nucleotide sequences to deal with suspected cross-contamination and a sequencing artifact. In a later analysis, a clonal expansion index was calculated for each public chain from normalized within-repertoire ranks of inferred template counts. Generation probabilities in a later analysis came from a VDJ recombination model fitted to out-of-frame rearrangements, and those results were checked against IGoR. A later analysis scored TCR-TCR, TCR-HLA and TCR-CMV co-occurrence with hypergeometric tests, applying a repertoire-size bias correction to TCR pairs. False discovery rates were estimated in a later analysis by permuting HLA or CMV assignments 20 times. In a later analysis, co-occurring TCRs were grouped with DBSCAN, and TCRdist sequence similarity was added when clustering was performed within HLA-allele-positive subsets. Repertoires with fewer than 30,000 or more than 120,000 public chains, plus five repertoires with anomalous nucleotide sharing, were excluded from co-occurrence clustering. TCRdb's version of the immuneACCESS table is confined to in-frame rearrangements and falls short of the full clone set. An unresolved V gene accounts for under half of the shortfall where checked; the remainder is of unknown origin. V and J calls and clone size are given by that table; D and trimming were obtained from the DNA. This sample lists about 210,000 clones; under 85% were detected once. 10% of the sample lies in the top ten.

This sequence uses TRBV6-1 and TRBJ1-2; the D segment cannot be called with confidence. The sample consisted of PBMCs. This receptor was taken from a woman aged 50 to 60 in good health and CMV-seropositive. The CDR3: CASSEGGEAVGYTF. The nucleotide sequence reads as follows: TGTGCCAGCAGTGAAGGAGGTGAGGCCGTTGGCTACACCTTC.